This T cell receptor (beta chain) was obtained from a study of quantifying T cell responses using KT2 cells. Overall study context: cDNA was made from DNase-treated RNA using alpha and beta constant primers.

Known numbers of the T cell clone KT2 were added to PBMC. V lost 3 bases, J lost 1 base, and 2 bases stayed unmatched. This CDR3 region has 16 residues. A single-stranded UMI oligo with SP2 sequence was ligated to cDNA 3' ends. An equimolar mix of RC1.1 and RC1.2 primed the beta chain across TRBC1 and TRBC2. Separate processing of TCR alpha and beta chains began at the second PCR. TCRdb re-called the UMI-ligation and nested PCR reads with MiXCR, one entry per CDR3 protein. The sample lists 40,000 to 50,000 distinct CDR3 sequences; approximately 15% were seen once. In this sample, this clonotype turned up many times.

The sample was PBMCs spiked with cells of the T cell clone KT2. The chain employs TRBV5-3 and TRBJ2-3; 13 nucleotides line up with TRBD2. TRBV5-3 is reported as an ORF; its role is uncertain. The clonotype originates from a human donor. The CDR3 reads CARSWGTSGGTDTQYF. The CDR3 nucleotides are TGTGCCAGAAGCTGGGGGACTAGCGGGGGCACAGATACGCAGTATTTT.